This entry lists 6 T cell receptor beta chains sequenced from one sample in a study of T cell changes during pregnancy in multiple sclerosis. Clones were read by immunoSEQ multiplex PCR, and TCRdb kept only the in-frame ones, dropping some. This sample has 25,000 to 30,000 clones, with about 90% found just once. The source material was CD8+ T cells from peripheral blood mononuclear cells, sampled before pregnancy. The receptors originated from a female donor with multiple sclerosis, enrolled in a pregnancy study.

This sequence joins TRBV11-2 and TRBJ2-1, with 8 bases aligning to TRBD1. V lost 4 bases and J lost 8; bases outside the gene matches: 10. CDR1 SGHAT and CDR2 FQNNGV come from the germline V gene. The CDR3 sequence is 15 residues long. The DNA for the CDR3 is TGTGCCAGCAGCTCTTGGACAGGGAGGTCAGATGAGCAGTTCTTC. This sequence encodes CASSSWTGRSDEQFF. The variable domain in full, with the rest retrieved from reference TRBV11-2 and TRBJ2-1, is EAGVAQSPRYKIIEKRQSVAFWCNPISGHATLYWYQQILGQGPKLLIQFQNNGVVDDSQLPKDRFSAERLKGVDSTLKIQPAKLEDSAVYLCASSSWTGRSDEQFFGPGTRLTVL.

The chain employs TRBV13 and TRBJ2-1, with 13 bases fitting TRBD2. The CDR3 has 20 residues. CDR1 PRHDT and CDR2 FYEKMQ come from the germline V gene (reference sequence). The V and J ends lost 0 bases and 4 bases, in that order; junction bases with no gene match: 12. The CDR3 sequence: CASSLGSTSGRPLFYNEQFF. In DNA form, the CDR3 reads TGTGCCAGCAGCTTAGGGTCGACTAGCGGGAGGCCACTATTTTACAATGAGCAGTTCTTC.

This clone was seen only once. CDR3: CASGEGGNEQYF. In DNA, the CDR3 is TGTGCCAGCGGGGAGGGTGGCAACGAGCAGTACTTC. This chain connects TRBV2 to TRBJ2-7; 7 bases map to TRBD2. After removal of 8 bases from V and 5 bases from J, the junction contained 6 bases not matched to a gene. The CDR3 length is 12 residues. Germline-derived CDR1 and CDR2 are SNHLY and FYNNEI. Based on the CDR3 plus reference TRBV2 and TRBJ2-7, the full variable domain is EPEVTQTPSHQVTQMGQEVILRCVPISNHLYFYWYRQILGQKVEFLVSFYNNEISEKSEIFDDQFSVERPDGSNFTLKIRSTKLEDSAMYFCASGEGGNEQYFGPGTRLTVT.

Sample share makes this clone medium-sized. V and J are TRBV19 and TRBJ2-1; 7 bases fit TRBD2. This CDR3 has 15 amino acids. V was pared by 3 bases and J by 3 bases, with 5 bases of the junction left unmatched. Germline V lookup: CDR1 LNHDA, CDR2 SQIVND (reference sequence). As DNA, the CDR3 is TGTGCCAGTAGTATTGGGGAGGGAGGCTACAATGAGCAGTTCTTC. Protein sequence: CASSIGEGGYNEQFF.

Note on this clone: Other DNA variants within this sample encode the same CDR3. This chain connects TRBV27 to TRBJ2-7; unclear D gene. The CDR3 is made up of 13 amino acids. V was shortened by 3 bases and J by 1 base, with 7 bases between the two germline ends. Germline V lookup: CDR1 MNHEY, CDR2 SMNVEV (reference sequence). The CDR3 DNA reads TGTGCCAGCAGTTTGGGCCGTTCCTACGAGCAGTACTTC. Its translation: CASSLGRSYEQYF.

The rearrangement links TRBV25-1 to TRBJ2-3; D may be TRBD2 (6 bases). The CDR3 loop spans 16 amino acids. Between the trimmed V and J ends, which lost 6 bases and 0 bases, there was a span of 16 bases. Germline assignment: CDR1 MGHDK and CDR2 SYGVNS. CDR3 DNA sequence: TGTGCCAGCAGACCGGGACTTGGAACTAGCACAGATACGCAGTATTTT. Translated: CASRPGLGTSTDTQYF.